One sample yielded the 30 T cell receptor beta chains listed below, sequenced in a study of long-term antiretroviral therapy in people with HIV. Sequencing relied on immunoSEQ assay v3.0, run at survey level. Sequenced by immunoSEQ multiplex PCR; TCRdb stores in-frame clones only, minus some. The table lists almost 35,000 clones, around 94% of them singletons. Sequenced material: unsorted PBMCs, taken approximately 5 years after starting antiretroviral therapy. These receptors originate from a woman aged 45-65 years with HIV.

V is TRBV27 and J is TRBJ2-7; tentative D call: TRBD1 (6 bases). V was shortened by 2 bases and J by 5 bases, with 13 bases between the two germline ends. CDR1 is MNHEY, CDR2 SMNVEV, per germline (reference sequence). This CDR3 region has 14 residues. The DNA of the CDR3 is TGTGCCAGCAGTTTACCAGGGGAAAGCAACGAGCAGTACTTC. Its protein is CASSLPGESNEQYF.

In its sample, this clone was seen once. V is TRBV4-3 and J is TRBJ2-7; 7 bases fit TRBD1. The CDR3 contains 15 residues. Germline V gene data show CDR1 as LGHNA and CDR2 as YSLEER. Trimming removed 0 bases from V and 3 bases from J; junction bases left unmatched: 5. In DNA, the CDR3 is TGCGCCAGCAGCCAAGACTCAGGGGGAGTCTACGAGCAGTACTTC. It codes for CASSQDSGGVYEQYF.

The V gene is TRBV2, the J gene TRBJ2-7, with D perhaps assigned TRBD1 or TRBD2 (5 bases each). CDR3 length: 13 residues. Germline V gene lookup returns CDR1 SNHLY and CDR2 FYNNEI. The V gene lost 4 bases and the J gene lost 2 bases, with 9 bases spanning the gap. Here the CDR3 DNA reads TGTGCCAGCAGTGTTGAGGGGACCTACGAGCAGTACTTC. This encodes CASSVEGTYEQYF.

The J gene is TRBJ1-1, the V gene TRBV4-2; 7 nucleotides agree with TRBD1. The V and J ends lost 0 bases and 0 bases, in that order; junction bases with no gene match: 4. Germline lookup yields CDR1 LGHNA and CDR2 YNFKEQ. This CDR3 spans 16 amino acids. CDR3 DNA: TGTGCCAGCAGCCAAGACAGGGGGATGATGAACACTGAAGCTTTCTTT. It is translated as CASSQDRGMMNTEAFF.

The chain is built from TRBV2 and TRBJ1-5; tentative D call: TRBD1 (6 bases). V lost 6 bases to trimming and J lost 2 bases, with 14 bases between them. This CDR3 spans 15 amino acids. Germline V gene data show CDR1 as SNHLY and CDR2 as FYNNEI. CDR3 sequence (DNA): TGTGCCAGCAGAGAACAGGGAGTAGGCAATCAGCCCCAGCATTTT. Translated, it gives CASREQGVGNQPQHF. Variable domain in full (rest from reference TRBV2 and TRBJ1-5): EPEVTQTPSHQVTQMGQEVILRCVPISNHLYFYWYRQILGQKVEFLVSFYNNEISEKSEIFDDQFSVERPDGSNFTLKIRSTKLEDSAMYFCASREQGVGNQPQHFGDGTRLSIL.

DNA of the CDR3: TGTGCCAGCAGCAAAGGGACAGGAAATGAAAAACTGTTTTTT. This encodes CASSKGTGNEKLFF. The chain joins TRBV9 to TRBJ1-4; 8 bases are a match to TRBD1. The CDR3 has 14 residues. Germline CDR1 SGDLS, CDR2 YYNGEE. V lost 4 bases and J lost 5; bases outside the gene matches: 4.

Written as DNA, the CDR3 is TGTGCCAGCTCACCCCCTACAGGGAACACTGAAGCTTTCTTT. It is translated as CASSPPTGNTEAFF. The V gene is TRBV18, the J gene TRBJ1-1, with a tentative D call TRBD1 (5 bases). The CDR3 runs 14 residues. Trimming took 3 bases from V and 1 from J, leaving 9 bases between them. Looked up from germline, CDR1 is KGHSH and CDR2 is LQKENI.

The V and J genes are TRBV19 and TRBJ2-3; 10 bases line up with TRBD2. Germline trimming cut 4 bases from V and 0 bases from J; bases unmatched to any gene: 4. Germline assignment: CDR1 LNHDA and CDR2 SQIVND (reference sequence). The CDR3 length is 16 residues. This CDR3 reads CASSTLAGASTDTQYF. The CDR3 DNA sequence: TGTGCCAGTAGTACCCTAGCGGGGGCTAGCACAGATACGCAGTATTTT.

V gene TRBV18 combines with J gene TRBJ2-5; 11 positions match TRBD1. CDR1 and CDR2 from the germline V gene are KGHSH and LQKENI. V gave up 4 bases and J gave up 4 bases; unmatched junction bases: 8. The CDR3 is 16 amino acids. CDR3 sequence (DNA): TGTGCCAGCTCACGGACAGGGGGCAGTTGGCGAGAGACCCAGTACTTC. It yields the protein CASSRTGGSWRETQYF.

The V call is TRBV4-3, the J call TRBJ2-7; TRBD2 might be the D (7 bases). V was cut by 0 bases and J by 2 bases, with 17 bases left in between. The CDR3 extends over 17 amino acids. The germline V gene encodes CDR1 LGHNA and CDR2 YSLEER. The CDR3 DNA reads TGCGCCAGCAGCCAAGATTCGGGGGGCAGCCGGGCCTACGAGCAGTACTTC. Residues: CASSQDSGGSRAYEQYF.

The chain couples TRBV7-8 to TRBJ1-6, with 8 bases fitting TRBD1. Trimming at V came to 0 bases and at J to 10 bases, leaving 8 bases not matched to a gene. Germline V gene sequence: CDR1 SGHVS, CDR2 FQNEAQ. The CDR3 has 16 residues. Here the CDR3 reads CASSLAPGQAGSPLHF. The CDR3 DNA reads TGTGCCAGCAGCTTAGCCCCGGGACAGGCGGGATCACCCCTCCACTTT. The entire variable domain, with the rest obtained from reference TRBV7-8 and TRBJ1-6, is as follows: GAGVSQSPRYKVAKRGQDVALRCDPISGHVSLFWYQQALGQGPEFLTYFQNEAQLDKSGLPSDRFFAERPEGSVSTLKIQRTQQEDSAVYLCASSLAPGQAGSPLHFGNGTRLTVT.

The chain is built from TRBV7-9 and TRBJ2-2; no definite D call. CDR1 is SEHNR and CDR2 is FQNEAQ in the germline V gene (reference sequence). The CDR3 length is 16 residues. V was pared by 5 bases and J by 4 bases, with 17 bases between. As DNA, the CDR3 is TGTGCCAGCAGCCCTACCCCCCGAATGGCCACCGGGGAGCTGTTTTTT. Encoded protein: CASSPTPRMATGELFF.

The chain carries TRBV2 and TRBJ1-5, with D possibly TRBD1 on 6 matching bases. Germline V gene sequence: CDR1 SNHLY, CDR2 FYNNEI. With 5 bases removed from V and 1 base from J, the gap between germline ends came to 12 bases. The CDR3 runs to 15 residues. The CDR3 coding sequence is TGTGCCAGCAGTAATGACAGGAACAGCAATCAGCCCCAGCATTTT. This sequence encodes CASSNDRNSNQPQHF.

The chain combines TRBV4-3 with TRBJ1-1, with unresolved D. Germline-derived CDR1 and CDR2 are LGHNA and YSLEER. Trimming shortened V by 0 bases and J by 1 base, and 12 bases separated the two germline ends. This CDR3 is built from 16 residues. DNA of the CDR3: TGCGCCAGCAGCCAAGATTCGAACGGCCGGAACACTGAAGCTTTCTTT. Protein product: CASSQDSNGRNTEAFF.

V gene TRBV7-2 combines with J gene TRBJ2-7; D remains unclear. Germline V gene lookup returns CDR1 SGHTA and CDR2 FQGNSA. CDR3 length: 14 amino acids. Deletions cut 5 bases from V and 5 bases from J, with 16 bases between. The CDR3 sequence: CASSPSRLEHEQYF. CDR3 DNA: TGTGCCAGCAGCCCCAGCCGGCTGGAGCACGAGCAGTACTTC.

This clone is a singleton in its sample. CDR3 loop: CAWTAGHEQYF. The CDR3 DNA follows: TGTGCCTGGACGGCGGGGCACGAGCAGTACTTC. This chain links TRBV30 with TRBJ2-7; TRBD2 might be the D (6 bases). V shed 4 bases and J shed 5 bases, with 9 bases lying between them. CDR1 is GTSNPN and CDR2 is SVGIG in the germline V gene (reference sequence). CDR3 length: 11 amino acids. Full variable domain (outside the CDR3, taken from reference TRBV30 and TRBJ2-7): SQTIHQWPATLVQPVGSPLSLECTVEGTSNPNLYWYRQAAGRGLQLLFYSVGIGQISSEVPQNLSASRPQDRQFILSSKKLLLSDSGFYLCAWTAGHEQYFGPGTRLTVT.

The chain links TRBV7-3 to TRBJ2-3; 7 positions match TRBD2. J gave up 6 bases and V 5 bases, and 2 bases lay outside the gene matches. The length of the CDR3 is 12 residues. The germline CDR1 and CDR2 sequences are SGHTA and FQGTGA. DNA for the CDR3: TGTGCCAGCAGCCGGGGGGTTGATACGCAGTATTTT. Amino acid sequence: CASSRGVDTQYF.

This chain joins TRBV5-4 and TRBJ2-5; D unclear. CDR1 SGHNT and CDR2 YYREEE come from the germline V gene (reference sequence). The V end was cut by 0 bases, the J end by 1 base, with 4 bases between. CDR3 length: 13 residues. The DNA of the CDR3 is TGTGCCAGCAGCTTGGGGAGCCAAGAGACCCAGTACTTC. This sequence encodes CASSLGSQETQYF.

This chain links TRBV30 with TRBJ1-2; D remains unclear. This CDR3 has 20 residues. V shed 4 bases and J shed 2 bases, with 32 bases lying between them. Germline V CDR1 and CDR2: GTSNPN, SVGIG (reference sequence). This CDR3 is CAWNAGNPTEGHLSNYGYTF. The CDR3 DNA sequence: TGTGCCTGGAACGCGGGGAACCCCACAGAGGGCCACCTCTCCAACTATGGCTACACCTTC.

The CDR3 coding sequence is TGTGCCAGCAGCTTGGACGACTACGAGCAGTACTTC. Protein product: CASSLDDYEQYF. The rearrangement joins TRBV7-6 to TRBJ2-7; D is unresolved. Germline V gene lookup returns CDR1 SGHVS and CDR2 FNYEAQ. Trimming stripped 3 bases from V and 3 bases from J, with 6 bases between. This CDR3 is built from 12 residues.

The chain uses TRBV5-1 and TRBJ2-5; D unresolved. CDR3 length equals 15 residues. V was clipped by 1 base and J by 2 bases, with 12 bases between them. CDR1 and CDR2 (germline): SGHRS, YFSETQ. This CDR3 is CASSLLPGTQETQYF. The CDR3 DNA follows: TGCGCCAGCAGCTTGTTGCCAGGTACGCAAGAGACCCAGTACTTC.

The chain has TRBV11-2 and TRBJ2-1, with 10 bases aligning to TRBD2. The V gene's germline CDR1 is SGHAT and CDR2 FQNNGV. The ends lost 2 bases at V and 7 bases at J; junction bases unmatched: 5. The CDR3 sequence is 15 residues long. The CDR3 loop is CASSLWDSGGNEQFF. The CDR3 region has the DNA TGTGCCAGCAGCTTATGGGATAGCGGGGGGAATGAGCAGTTCTTC.

CDR3 region: CASSLDSRFVTDTQYF. CDR3 in DNA: TGCGCCAGCAGCTTGGACTCGCGGTTTGTCACAGATACGCAGTATTTT. The rearrangement uses TRBV5-1 and TRBJ2-3; D not certain. The V gene lost 0 bases and the J gene lost 2 bases, with 13 bases spanning the gap. Germline V gene data show CDR1 as SGHRS and CDR2 as YFSETQ. The CDR3 contains 16 residues.

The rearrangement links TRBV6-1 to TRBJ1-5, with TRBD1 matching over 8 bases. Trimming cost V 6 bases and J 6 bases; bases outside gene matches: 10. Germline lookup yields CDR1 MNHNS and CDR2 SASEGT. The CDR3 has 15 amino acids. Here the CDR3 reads CASSADRVSGQPQHF. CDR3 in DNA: TGTGCCAGCAGCGCGGACAGGGTGTCGGGTCAGCCCCAGCATTTT.

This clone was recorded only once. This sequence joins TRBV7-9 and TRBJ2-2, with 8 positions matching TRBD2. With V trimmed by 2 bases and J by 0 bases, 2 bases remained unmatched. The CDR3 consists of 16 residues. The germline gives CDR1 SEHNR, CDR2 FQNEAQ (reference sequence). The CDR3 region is CASSLPGGANTGELFF. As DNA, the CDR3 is TGTGCCAGCAGCTTACCCGGGGGGGCGAACACCGGGGAGCTGTTTTTT.

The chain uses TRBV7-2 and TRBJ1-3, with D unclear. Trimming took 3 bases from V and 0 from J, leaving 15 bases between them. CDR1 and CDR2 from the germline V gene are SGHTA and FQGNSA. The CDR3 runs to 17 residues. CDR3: CASSLASGPLSGNTIYF. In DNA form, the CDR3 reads TGTGCCAGCAGCTTGGCGAGTGGACCGCTCTCTGGAAACACCATATATTTT.

CDR3 protein: CASSFGAGGGADTQYF. Here the CDR3 DNA reads TGCGCCAGCAGCTTTGGGGCAGGCGGGGGGGCAGATACGCAGTATTTT. The chain couples TRBV5-1 to TRBJ2-3; TRBD2 matches at 9 bases. The CDR3 length is 16 residues. From germline, CDR1 is SGHRS and CDR2 YFSETQ. V lost 2 bases and J lost 4; bases outside the gene matches: 8.

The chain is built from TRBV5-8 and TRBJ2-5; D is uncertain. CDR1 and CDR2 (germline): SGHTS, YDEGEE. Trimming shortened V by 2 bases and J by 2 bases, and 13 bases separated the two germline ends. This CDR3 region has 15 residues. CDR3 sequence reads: CASSFLRFQQETQYF. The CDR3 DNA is TGTGCCAGCAGCTTCTTACGATTCCAGCAAGAGACCCAGTACTTC.

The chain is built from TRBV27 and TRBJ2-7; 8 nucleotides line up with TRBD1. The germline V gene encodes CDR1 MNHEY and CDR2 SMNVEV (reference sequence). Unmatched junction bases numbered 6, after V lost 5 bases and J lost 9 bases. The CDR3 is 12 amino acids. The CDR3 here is CASSATGGRQYF. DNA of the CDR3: TGTGCCAGCAGTGCAACAGGGGGTAGGCAGTACTTC.

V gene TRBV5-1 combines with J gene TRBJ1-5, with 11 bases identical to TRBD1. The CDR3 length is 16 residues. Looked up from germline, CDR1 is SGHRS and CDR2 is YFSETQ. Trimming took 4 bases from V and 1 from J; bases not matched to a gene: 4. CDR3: CASSPGQGGSNQPQHF. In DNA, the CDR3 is TGCGCCAGCAGCCCGGGACAGGGGGGAAGCAATCAGCCCCAGCATTTT. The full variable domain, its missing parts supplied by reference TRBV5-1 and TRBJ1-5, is KAGVTQTPRYLIKTRGQQVTLSCSPISGHRSVSWYQQTPGQGLQFLFEYFSETQRNKGNFPGRFSGRQFSNSRSEMNVSTLELGDSALYLCASSPGQGGSNQPQHFGDGTRLSIL.